This T cell receptor beta chain originates from a study of response to subunit inactivated influenza vaccine. The study, taken as a whole, reports: Each seasonal influenza vaccination recruits few new T cells, the authors suggested.

TCRdb redid the calling of the RT-PCR reads with MiXCR, one entry per CDR3 protein. The sample lists some 190,000 distinct CDR3 sequences, roughly 14% occurring once. Remarks on this clonotype: The antigen is undetermined.

Trimming cost V 2 bases and J 3 bases; bases outside gene matches: 8. The CDR3 has 15 residues. Germline CDR1 is GTSNPN and CDR2 is SVGIG (reference sequence). This sequence originates from a man between 45 and 60 years old who received an inactivated influenza vaccine. The sample here was CD8+ T cells sorted from PBMCs, taken roughly 5 days after vaccination. J is TRBJ2-7 and V is TRBV30, with 9 bases aligning to TRBD1. Written as DNA, the CDR3 is TGTGCCTGGAGTAGCCGGGACAGGGATTTCTACGAGCAGTACTTC. It encodes CAWSSRDRDFYEQYF.